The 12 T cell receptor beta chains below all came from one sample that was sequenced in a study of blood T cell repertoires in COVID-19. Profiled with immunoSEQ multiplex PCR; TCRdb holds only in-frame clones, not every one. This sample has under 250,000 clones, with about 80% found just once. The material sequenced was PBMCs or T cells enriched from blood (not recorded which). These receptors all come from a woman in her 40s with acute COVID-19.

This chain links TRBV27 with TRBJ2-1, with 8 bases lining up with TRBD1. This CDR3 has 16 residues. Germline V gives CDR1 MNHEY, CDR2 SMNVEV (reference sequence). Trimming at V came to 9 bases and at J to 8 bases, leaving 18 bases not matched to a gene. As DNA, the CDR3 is TGTGCCAGTTCAATCCTCCCGGACAGGGCAGGGGATGAGCAGTTCTTC. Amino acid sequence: CASSILPDRAGDEQFF.

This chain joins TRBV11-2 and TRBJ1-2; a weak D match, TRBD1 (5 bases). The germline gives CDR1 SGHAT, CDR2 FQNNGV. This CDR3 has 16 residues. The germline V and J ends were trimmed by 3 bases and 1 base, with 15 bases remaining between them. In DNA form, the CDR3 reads TGTGCCAGCAGCTTGCAGGGCGTTGGGATTAACTATGGCTACACCTTC. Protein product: CASSLQGVGINYGYTF.

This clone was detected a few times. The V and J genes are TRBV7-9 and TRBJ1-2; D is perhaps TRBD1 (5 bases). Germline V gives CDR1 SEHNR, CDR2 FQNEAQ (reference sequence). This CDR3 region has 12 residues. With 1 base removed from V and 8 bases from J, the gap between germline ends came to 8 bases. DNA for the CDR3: TGTGCCAGCAGCTTAGTCGGGGGAGGCTACACCTTC. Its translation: CASSLVGGGYTF. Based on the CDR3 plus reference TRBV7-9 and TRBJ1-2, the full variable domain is DTGVSQNPRHKITKRGQNVTFRCDPISEHNRLYWYRQTLGQGPEFLTYFQNEAQLEKSRLLSDRFSAERPKGSFSTLEIQRTEQGDSAMYLCASSLVGGGYTFGSGTRLTVV.

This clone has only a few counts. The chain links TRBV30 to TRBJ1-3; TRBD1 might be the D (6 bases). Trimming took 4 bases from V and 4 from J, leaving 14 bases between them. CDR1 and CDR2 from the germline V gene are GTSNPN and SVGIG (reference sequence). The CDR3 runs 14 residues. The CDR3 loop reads CAWMGGGRGNTIYF. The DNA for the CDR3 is TGTGCCTGGATGGGAGGGGGAAGAGGAAACACCATATATTTT.

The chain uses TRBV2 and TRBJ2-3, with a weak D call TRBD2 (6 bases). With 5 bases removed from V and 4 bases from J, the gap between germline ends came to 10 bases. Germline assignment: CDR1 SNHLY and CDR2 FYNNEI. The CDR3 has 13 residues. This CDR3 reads CASSLSGPDTQYF. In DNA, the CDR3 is TGTGCCAGCAGTCTAAGCGGGCCAGATACGCAGTATTTT. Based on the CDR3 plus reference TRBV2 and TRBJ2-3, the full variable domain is EPEVTQTPSHQVTQMGQEVILRCVPISNHLYFYWYRQILGQKVEFLVSFYNNEISEKSEIFDDQFSVERPDGSNFTLKIRSTKLEDSAMYFCASSLSGPDTQYFGPGTRLTVL.

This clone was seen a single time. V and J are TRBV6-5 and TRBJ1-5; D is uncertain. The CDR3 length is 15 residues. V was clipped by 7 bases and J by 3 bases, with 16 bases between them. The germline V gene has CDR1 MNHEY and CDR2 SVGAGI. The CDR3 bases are TGTGCCAGCAACCTACTACGGGGTTTCAATCAGCCCCAGCATTTT. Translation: CASNLLRGFNQPQHF.

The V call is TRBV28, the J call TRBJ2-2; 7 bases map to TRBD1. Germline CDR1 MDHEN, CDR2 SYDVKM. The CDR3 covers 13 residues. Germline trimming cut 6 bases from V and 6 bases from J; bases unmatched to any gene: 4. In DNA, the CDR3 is TGTGCCAGCAGGGGTGACAGGGCCGGGGAGCTGTTTTTT. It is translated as CASRGDRAGELFF.

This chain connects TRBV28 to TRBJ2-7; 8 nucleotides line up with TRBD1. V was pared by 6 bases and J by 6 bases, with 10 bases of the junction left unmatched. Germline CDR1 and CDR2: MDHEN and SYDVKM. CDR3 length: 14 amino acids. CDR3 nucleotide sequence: TGTGCCAGCAGAGAGCCCAGGGGGACAGGCGAGCAGTACTTC. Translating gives CASREPRGTGEQYF.

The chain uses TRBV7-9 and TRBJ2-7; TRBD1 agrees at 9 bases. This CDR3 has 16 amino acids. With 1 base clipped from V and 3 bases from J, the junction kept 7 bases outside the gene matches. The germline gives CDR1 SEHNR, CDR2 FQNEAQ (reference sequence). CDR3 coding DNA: TGTGCCAGCAGCTTAGTACGGACAGGGGAAAGCTACGAGCAGTACTTC. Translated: CASSLVRTGESYEQYF.

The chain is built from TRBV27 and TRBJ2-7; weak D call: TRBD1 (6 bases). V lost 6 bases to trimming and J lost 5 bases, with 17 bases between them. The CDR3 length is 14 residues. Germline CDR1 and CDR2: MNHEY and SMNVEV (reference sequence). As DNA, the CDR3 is TGTGCCAGCAGGCCACAGGGTTTGATCCACGAGCAGTACTTC. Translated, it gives CASRPQGLIHEQYF.

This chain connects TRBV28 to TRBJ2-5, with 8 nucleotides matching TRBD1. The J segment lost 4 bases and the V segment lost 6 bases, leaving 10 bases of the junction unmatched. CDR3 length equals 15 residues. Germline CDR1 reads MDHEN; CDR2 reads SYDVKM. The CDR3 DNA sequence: TGTGCCAGCAGCCCAAGGACAGGGAGGACAGAGACCCAGTACTTC. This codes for CASSPRTGRTETQYF.

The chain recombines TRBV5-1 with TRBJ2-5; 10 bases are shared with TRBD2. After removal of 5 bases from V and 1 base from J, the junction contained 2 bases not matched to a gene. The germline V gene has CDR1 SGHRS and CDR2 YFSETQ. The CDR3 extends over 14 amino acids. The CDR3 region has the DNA TGCGCCAGCAGACTAGCGGGGCTCCAAGAGACCCAGTACTTC. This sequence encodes CASRLAGLQETQYF.